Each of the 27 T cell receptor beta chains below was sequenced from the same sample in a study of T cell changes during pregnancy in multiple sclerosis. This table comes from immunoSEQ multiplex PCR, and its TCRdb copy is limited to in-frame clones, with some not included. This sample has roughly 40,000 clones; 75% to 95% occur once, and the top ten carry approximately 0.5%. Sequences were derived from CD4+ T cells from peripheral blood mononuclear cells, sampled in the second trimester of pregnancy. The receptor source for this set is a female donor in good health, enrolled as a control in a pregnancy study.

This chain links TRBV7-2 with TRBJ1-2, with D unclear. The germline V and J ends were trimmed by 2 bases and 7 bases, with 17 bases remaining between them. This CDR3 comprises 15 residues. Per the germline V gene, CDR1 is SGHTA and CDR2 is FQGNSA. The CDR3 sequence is CASSLTTVTERGYTF. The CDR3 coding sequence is TGTGCCAGCAGCTTAACTACCGTAACGGAGCGTGGCTACACCTTC.

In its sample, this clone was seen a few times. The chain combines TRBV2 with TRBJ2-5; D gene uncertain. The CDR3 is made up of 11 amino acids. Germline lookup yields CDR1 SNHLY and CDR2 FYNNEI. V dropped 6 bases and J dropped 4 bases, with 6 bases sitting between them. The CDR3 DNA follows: TGTGCCAGCAGATCATTAGAGACCCAGTACTTC. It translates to CASRSLETQYF.

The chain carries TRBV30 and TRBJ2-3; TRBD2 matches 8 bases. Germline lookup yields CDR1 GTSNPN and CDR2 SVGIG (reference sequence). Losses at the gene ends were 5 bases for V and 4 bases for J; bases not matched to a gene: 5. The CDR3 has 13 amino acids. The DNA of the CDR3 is TGTGCCTGGGGACCCGGGGGGGCAGATACGCAGTATTTT. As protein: CAWGPGGADTQYF. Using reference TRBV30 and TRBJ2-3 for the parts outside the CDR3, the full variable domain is SQTIHQWPATLVQPVGSPLSLECTVEGTSNPNLYWYRQAAGRGLQLLFYSVGIGQISSEVPQNLSASRPQDRQFILSSKKLLLSDSGFYLCAWGPGGADTQYFGPGTRLTVL.

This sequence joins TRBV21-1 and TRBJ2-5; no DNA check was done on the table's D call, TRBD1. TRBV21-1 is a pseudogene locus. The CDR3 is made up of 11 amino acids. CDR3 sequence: CASSRLTGDYF. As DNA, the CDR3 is TGTGCCAGCAGCAGGTTGACAGGGGACTACTTC.

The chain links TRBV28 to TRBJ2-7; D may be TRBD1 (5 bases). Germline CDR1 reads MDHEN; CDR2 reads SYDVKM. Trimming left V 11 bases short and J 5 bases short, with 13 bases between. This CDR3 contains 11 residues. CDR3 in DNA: TGTGCCGCTACCAGGGCCGACGAGCAGTACTTC. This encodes CAATRADEQYF.

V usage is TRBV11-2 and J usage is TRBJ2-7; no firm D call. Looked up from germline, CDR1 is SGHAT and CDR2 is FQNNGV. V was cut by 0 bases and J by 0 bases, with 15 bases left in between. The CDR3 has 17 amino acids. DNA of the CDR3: TGTGCCAGCAGCTTAGATCTTGCCGGCTGGAGCTCCTACGAGCAGTACTTC. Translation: CASSLDLAGWSSYEQYF.

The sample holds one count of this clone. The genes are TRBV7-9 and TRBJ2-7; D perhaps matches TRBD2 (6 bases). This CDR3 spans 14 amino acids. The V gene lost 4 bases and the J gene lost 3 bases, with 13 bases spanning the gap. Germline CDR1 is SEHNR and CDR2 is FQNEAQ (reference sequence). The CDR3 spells CASSSPGVYYEQYF. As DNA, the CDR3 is TGTGCCAGCAGCTCCCCGGGAGTATACTACGAGCAGTACTTC.

CDR3 sequence: CASSESGRVTGELFF. CDR3 coding DNA: TGCGCCAGCAGTGAGTCTGGTCGGGTCACCGGGGAGCTGTTTTTT. The rearrangement joins TRBV10-1 to TRBJ2-2, with D unresolved. V was cut by 0 bases and J by 4 bases, with 9 bases left in between. Germline values: CDR1 WNHNN, CDR2 SYGVQD (reference sequence). The CDR3 loop spans 15 amino acids.

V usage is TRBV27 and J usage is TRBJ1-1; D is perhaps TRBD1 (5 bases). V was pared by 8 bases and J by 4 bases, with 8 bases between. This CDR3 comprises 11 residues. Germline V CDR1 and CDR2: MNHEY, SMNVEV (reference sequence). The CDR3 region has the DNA TGTGCCAGCGGTAGGGGCACTGAAGCTTTCTTT. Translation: CASGRGTEAFF.

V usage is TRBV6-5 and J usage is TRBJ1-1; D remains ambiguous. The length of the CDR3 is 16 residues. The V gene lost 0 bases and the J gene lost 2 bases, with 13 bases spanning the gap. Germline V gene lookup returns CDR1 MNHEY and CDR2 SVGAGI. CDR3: CASSYSMGTANTEAFF. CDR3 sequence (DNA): TGTGCCAGCAGTTACTCAATGGGTACAGCCAACACTGAAGCTTTCTTT.

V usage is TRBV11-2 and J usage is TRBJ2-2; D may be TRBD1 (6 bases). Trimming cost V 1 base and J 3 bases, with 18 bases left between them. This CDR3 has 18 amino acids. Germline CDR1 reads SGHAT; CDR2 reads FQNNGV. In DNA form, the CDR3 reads TGTGCCAGCAGCTTAGCCCTCCCCAGGGGTCTCGACACCGGGGAGCTGTTTTTT. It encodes CASSLALPRGLDTGELFF.

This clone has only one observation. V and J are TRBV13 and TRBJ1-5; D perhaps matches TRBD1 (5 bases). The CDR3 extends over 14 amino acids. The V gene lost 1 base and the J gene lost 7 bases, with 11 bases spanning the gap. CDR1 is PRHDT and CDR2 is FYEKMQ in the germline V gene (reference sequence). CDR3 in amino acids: CASSLAREGQPQHF. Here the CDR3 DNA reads TGTGCCAGCAGCTTAGCCAGGGAGGGGCAGCCCCAGCATTTT.

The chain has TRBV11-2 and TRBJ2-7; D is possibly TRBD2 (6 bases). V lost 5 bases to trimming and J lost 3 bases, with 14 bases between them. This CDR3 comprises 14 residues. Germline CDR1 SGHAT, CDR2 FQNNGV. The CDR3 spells CASSTSYGNYEQYF. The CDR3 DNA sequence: TGTGCCAGCAGCACTAGCTACGGAAACTACGAGCAGTACTTC. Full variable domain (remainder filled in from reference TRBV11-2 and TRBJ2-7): EAGVAQSPRYKIIEKRQSVAFWCNPISGHATLYWYQQILGQGPKLLIQFQNNGVVDDSQLPKDRFSAERLKGVDSTLKIQPAKLEDSAVYLCASSTSYGNYEQYFGPGTRLTVT.

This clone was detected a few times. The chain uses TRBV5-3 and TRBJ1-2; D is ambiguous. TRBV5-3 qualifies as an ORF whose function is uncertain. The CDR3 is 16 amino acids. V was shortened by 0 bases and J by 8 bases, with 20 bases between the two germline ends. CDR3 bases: TGTGCCAGAAGCTTGGCCCACGGGAATACGAGTGGAGGCTACACCTTC. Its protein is CARSLAHGNTSGGYTF.

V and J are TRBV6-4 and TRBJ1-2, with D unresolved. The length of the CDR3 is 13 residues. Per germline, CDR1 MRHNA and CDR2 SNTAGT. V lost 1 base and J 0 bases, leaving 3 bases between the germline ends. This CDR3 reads CASSDYTNYGYTF. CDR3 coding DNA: TGTGCCAGCAGTGACTATACTAACTATGGCTACACCTTC.

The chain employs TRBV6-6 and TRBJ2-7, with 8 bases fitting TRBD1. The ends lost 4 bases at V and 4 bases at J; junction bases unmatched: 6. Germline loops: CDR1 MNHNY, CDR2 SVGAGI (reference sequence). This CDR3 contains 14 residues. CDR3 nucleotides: TGTGCCAGCAGTTCGGGGGACAGGTATTACGAGCAGTACTTC. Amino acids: CASSSGDRYYEQYF.

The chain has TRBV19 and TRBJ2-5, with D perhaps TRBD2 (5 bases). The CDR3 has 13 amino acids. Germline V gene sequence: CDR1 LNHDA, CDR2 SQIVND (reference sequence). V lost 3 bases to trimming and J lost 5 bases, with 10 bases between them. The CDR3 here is CASSISPGETQYF. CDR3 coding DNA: TGTGCCAGTAGTATTTCCCCGGGGGAGACCCAGTACTTC. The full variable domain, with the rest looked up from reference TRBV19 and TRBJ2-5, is DGGITQSPKYLFRKEGQNVTLSCEQNLNHDAMYWYRQDPGQGLRLIYYSQIVNDFQKGDIAEGYSVSREKKESFPLTVTSAQKNPTAFYLCASSISPGETQYFGPGTRLLVL.

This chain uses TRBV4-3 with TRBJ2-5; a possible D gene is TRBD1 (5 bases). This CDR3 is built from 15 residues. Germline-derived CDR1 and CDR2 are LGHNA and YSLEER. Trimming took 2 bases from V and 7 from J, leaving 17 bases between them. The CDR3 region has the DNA TGCGCCAGCAGCCAACGTCCAGGGCTGGATGGGACCCAGTACTTC. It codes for CASSQRPGLDGTQYF.

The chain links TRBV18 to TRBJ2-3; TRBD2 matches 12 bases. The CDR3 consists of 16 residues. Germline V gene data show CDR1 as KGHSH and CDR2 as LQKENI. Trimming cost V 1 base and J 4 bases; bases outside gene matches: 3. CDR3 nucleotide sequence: TGTGCCAGCTCACCACTAACTAGCGGGGGGTCAGATACGCAGTATTTT. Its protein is CASSPLTSGGSDTQYF. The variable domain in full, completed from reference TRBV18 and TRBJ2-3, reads NAGVMQNPRHLVRRRGQEARLRCSPMKGHSHVYWYRQLPEEGLKFMVYLQKENIIDESGMPKERFSAEFPKEGPSILRIQQVVRGDSAAYFCASSPLTSGGSDTQYFGPGTRLTVL.

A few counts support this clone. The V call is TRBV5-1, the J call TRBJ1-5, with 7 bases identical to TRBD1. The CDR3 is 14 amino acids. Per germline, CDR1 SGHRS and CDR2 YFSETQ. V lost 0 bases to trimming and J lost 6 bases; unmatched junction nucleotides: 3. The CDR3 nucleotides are TGCGCCAGCAGCTTGGAAGACAGGGTTCAGCCCCAGCATTTT. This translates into CASSLEDRVQPQHF. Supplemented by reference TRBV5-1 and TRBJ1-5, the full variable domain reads KAGVTQTPRYLIKTRGQQVTLSCSPISGHRSVSWYQQTPGQGLQFLFEYFSETQRNKGNFPGRFSGRQFSNSRSEMNVSTLELGDSALYLCASSLEDRVQPQHFGDGTRLSIL.

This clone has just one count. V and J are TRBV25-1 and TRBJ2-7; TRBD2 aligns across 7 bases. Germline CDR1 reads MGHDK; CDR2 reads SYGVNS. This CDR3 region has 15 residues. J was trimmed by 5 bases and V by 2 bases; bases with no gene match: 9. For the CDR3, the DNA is TGTGCCAGCAGTGAAGTGCGGGGGAATTTGAACGAGCAGTACTTC. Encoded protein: CASSEVRGNLNEQYF.

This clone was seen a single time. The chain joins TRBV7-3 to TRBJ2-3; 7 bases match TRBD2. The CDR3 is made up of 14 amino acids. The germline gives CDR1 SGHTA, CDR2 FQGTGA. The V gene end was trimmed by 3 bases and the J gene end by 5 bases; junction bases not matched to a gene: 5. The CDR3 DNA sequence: TGTGCCAGCAGCTTCGGCGGGAGTCAAGATACGCAGTATTTT. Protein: CASSFGGSQDTQYF.

For the CDR3, the DNA is TGCGCCAGCAGCTTGAGGGACAACTACGAGCAGTACTTC. It is translated as CASSLRDNYEQYF. This chain joins TRBV5-1 and TRBJ2-7; maybe TRBD1 (6 bases). V lost 1 base, J lost 3 bases, and 8 bases lay in between. The CDR3 runs 13 residues. Germline CDR1 SGHRS, CDR2 YFSETQ.

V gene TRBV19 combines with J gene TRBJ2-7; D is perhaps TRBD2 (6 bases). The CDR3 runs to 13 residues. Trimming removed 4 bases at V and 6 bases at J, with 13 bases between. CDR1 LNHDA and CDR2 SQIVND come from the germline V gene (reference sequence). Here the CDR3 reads CASSRDLASEQYF. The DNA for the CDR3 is TGTGCCAGTAGTAGGGACTTGGCTAGCGAGCAGTACTTC.

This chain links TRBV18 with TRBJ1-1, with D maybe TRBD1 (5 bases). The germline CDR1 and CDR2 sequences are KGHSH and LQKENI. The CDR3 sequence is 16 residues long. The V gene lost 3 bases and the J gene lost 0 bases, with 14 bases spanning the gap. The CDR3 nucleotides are TGTGCCAGCTCACCGCGACAGTTAACTATGAACACTGAAGCTTTCTTT. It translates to CASSPRQLTMNTEAFF.

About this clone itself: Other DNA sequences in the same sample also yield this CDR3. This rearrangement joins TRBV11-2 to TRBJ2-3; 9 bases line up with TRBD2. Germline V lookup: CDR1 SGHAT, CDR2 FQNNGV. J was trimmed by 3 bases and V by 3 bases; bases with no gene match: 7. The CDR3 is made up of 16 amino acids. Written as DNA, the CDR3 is TGTGCCAGCAGCTTGGGAACTAGCGGGTGGACAGATACGCAGTATTTT. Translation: CASSLGTSGWTDTQYF.

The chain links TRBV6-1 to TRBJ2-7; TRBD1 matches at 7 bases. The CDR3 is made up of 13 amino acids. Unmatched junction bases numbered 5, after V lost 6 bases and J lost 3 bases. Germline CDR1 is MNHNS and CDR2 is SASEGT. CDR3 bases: TGTGCCAGCAGCGAACAGGGGAACTACGAGCAGTACTTC. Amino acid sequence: CASSEQGNYEQYF.